This T cell receptor beta chain derives from a study of cytomegalovirus exposure and HLA in healthy donors. With 60 Vbeta and 13 Jbeta primers, the PCR was carried out. Sequencing used immunoSEQ multiplex PCR; TCRdb keeps in-frame clones, though not all of them. The sample comprises 150,000 to 200,000 clones, about four fifths of which are singletons, and about 1.6% rests with the top ten. Points on this clone: Antigen specificity is unknown.

Germline trimming cut 5 bases from V and 2 bases from J; bases unmatched to any gene: 1. The CDR3 spans 13 residues. Germline values: CDR1 SGHTA, CDR2 FQGTGA. Study observations and caveats: According to the study, 160 or so TCR beta chains were cytomegalovirus-associated.

The sample consisted of PBMCs. This rearrangement joins TRBV7-3 to TRBJ2-5; 8 nucleotides agree with TRBD1. The sequence was obtained from a male donor in good health and CMV-seronegative. The CDR3 DNA reads as TGTGCCAGCAGCCGGACAGGGCAAGAGACCCAGTACTTC. Translated: CASSRTGQETQYF.